This TCR beta chain was sequenced for a study of T-cell memory formation after mild COVID-19. Study-wide results and caveats: The study found contracting CD4+ clones mainly in CM and EM and contracting CD8+ clones in EMRA. Specificity for SARS-CoV-2 was not confirmed among the second-wave clones peaking on day 37.

In regard to this clonotype: Its matching antigen is unknown.

Each CDR3 protein is one row after TCRdb ran MiXCR on the 5' RACE reads. The sample carries 250,000 to 350,000 distinct CDR3 sequences, roughly a fifth recorded once. The V end lost 6 bases, the J end lost 9 bases, and 12 bases lay between the germline ends. Germline CDR1 SEHNR, CDR2 FQNEAQ (reference sequence). This CDR3 comprises 13 residues. This TCR came from a man aged 18 to 30 who had mild COVID-19 (a few samples of this study predate the infection). Cell type and time point are not known. The sample was PBMCs or a T cell subset sorted from them (not recorded which). The chain joins TRBV7-9 to TRBJ1-6; D may be TRBD1 (6 bases). The CDR3 DNA is TGTGCCAGCAGACGGACAGAGAGTTCACCCCTCCACTTT. It is translated as CASRRTESSPLHF.